The present entry profiles one TCR beta chain with its context. The junction had 14 bases not matched to a gene; V was cut back by 4 bases and J by 5 bases. The CDR3 is 17 residues long. Germline CDR1 is SEHNR and CDR2 is FQNEAQ (reference sequence). This sample is drawn from a study of blood T cell repertoires in COVID-19. The table came from immunoSEQ multiplex PCR; TCRdb's copy has only in-frame clones and leaves some out. The sample gives 100,000 to 150,000 clones, 81% of which show up once; about 15% is in the top ten. This receptor was identified in a man under 40 with COVID-19, enrolled during active disease. The V call is TRBV7-9, the J call TRBJ2-5; 9 positions match TRBD2. Sequenced input: peripheral blood. The DNA for the CDR3 is TGTGCCAGCAGCTCCCAACGTGCGGGAGGGAAATATGAGACCCAGTACTTC. It codes for CASSSQRAGGKYETQYF.